These T cell receptor beta chains were read from a single sample in a study of blood T cell repertoires in COVID-19. TCRdb keeps only in-frame clones here, not all; method: immunoSEQ multiplex PCR. The table shows hundreds of thousands of clones, with 88% occurring only once. Sequencing was carried out using peripheral blood. The receptor source for this set is an elderly man with acute or convalescent COVID-19. The CDR3 runs from the conserved cysteine through the conserved F or W. The D gene is left open where the match is weak. For some rows the clone size is stated as once, few or many, or as a class when expanded; others skip it.

>15|TRBV6-1|.|TRBJ2-7|TRBD2
CASSEQSGRQYEQYF
TGTGCCAGCAGTGAACAAAGCGGGAGACAGTACGAGCAGTACTTC
>15|TRBV6-5|.|TRBJ1-1|.
CASSRNRVVGTEAFF
TGTGCCAGCAGTCGAAACAGGGTGGTAGGCACTGAAGCTTTCTTT
>15|TRBV6-5|.|TRBJ2-1|TRBD2
CASSYDAGEVNEQFF
TGTGCCAGCAGTTATGACGCGGGGGAGGTCAATGAGCAGTTCTTC
>12|TRBV6-5|.|TRBJ2-2|.
CASRPELGELFF
TGTGCCAGCCGCCCGGAGCTAGGGGAGCTGTTTTTT
>14|TRBV11-1|.|TRBJ1-4|TRBD1
CASSQQGAGEKLFF
TGTGCCAGCAGCCAACAGGGGGCTGGCGAAAAACTGTTTTTT
>12|TRBV18|.|TRBJ1-1|.
CASSPGTLEAFF
TGTGCCAGCTCACCAGGGACACTTGAAGCTTTCTTT
>18|TRBV6-1|once|TRBJ2-2|TRBD2
CASSELGTSGGNTGELFF
TGTGCCAGCAGTGAACTCGGGACTAGCGGGGGGAACACCGGGGAGCTGTTTTTT
>16|TRBV29-1|.|TRBJ2-5|TRBD1
CSVEGSRDRAGETQYF
TGCAGCGTTGAAGGGTCCCGGGACAGGGCTGGGGAGACCCAGTACTTC
>13|TRBV3-1/TRBV3-2|.|TRBJ1-1|.
CASSQRRSGKAFF
TGTGCCAGCAGCCAAAGGCGGTCGGGTAAAGCTTTCTTT
>15|TRBV7-2|.|TRBJ2-3|TRBD1
CASSSWTGMGNTQYF
TGTGCCAGCAGCTCCTGGACAGGGATGGGGAATACGCAGTATTTT
>15|TRBV18|.|TRBJ1-1|TRBD1
CASSPRLQGGTEAFF
TGTGCCAGCTCACCACGGCTTCAGGGGGGCACTGAAGCTTTCTTT
>16|TRBV6-6|once|TRBJ1-5|.
CASSYRAARVNQPQHF
TGTGCCAGCAGTTACCGAGCCGCCAGGGTTAATCAGCCCCAGCATTTT
>13|TRBV6-5|.|TRBJ1-3|.
CASSRLRGNTIYF
TGTGCCAGCAGTCGTCTCAGGGGAAACACCATATATTTT
>13|TRBV2|.|TRBJ1-4|.
CASKGEEYEKLFF
TGTGCCAGCAAAGGAGAAGAGTATGAAAAACTGTTTTTT
>16|TRBV28|.|TRBJ2-4|TRBD2
CASSSNSGRALNIQYF
TGTGCCAGCAGTTCAAATAGCGGGAGGGCCTTAAACATTCAGTACTTC
>16|TRBV4-3|.|TRBJ2-1|TRBD2
CASSLTGLAGNNEQFF
TGCGCCAGCAGCCTAACCGGACTAGCGGGGAACAATGAGCAGTTCTTC
>13|TRBV19|few|TRBJ1-4|.
CASRRTINEKLFF
TGTGCCAGTAGGCGGACAATAAATGAAAAACTGTTTTTT
>15|TRBV7-8|.|TRBJ1-5|.
CASSLVSVSNQPQHF
TGTGCCAGCAGCTTAGTATCGGTTTCCAATCAGCCCCAGCATTTT
>13|TRBV19|.|TRBJ2-2|TRBD1
CASRQGTTGELFF
TGTGCCAGTCGACAGGGAACCACCGGGGAGCTGTTTTTT
>16|TRBV6-5|.|TRBJ2-7|TRBD2
CASSYRAGEPSYEQYF
TGTGCCAGCAGTTACCGGGCGGGGGAACCCTCCTACGAGCAGTACTTC
>15|TRBV4-3|.|TRBJ2-1|TRBD2
CASSQGGRFHNEQFF
TGCGCCAGCAGCCAAGGCGGGAGGTTCCACAATGAGCAGTTCTTC
>16|TRBV4-2|few|TRBJ1-6|TRBD1
CASSQDLAGGFSPLHF
TGTGCCAGCAGCCAAGATCTTGCAGGGGGCTTTTCACCCCTCCACTTT
>12|TRBV6-5|.|TRBJ2-2|.
CASSKRAGELFF
TGTGCCAGCAGTAAGAGGGCCGGGGAGCTGTTTTTT
>15|TRBV6-4|.|TRBJ1-2|.
CASSDSGRINYGYTF
TGTGCCAGCAGTGACTCCGGCAGGATTAACTATGGCTACACCTTC